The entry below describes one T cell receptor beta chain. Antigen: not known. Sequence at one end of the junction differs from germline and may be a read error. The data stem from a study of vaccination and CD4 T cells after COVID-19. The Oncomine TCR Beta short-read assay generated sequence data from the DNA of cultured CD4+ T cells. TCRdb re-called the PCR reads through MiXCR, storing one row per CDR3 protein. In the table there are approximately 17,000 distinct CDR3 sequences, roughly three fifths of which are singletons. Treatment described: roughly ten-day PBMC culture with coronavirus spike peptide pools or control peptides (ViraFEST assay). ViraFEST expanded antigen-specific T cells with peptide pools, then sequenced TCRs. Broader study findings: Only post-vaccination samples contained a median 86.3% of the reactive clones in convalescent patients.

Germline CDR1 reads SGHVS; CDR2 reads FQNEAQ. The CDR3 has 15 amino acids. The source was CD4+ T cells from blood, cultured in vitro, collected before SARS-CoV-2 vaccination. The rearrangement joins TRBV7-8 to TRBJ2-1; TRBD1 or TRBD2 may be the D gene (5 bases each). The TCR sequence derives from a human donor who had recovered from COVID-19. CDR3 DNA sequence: TGTGCCAGCAGCTTAGCGCGGCTCGGGGCGGATGAGCGGTTCTTC. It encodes CASSLARLGADERFF.